The 11 T cell receptor beta chains reported below all come from one sample, sequenced in a study of PD-1 blockade in classical Hodgkin lymphoma. Every patient relapsed after autologous stem cell transplantation, and brentuximab vedotin exposure varied. CD4+ T cells were purified from thawed PBMCs by negative selection. The protocol was immunoSEQ multiplex PCR, while the TCRdb copy is restricted to in-frame clones and leaves out a portion. The table lists about 35,000 clones, around nine tenths of them singletons. Sequenced material: CD4+ T cells from blood, taken at baseline. The source of these receptors is a human donor with classical Hodgkin lymphoma.

This chain connects TRBV7-2 to TRBJ1-4, with a possible D match to TRBD1 (6 bases). The germline gives CDR1 SGHTA, CDR2 FQGNSA. This CDR3 comprises 15 residues. V lost 5 bases and J lost 6, with 16 bases in between. CDR3 protein: CASSPRTAMDEKLFF. In DNA, the CDR3 is TGTGCCAGCAGCCCGAGGACAGCGATGGATGAAAAACTGTTTTTT.

The rearrangement uses TRBV6-5 and TRBJ2-1, with D perhaps matching TRBD2 (7 bases). The CDR3 length is 15 residues. Trimming removed 7 bases at V and 4 bases at J, with 17 bases between. Germline V lookup: CDR1 MNHEY, CDR2 SVGAGI. Written as DNA, the CDR3 is TGTGCCAGCACCCCGGGGGGCTGGGGATACAATGAGCAGTTCTTC. This codes for CASTPGGWGYNEQFF.

J is TRBJ1-2 and V is TRBV28; D remains unclear. Germline lookup yields CDR1 MDHEN and CDR2 SYDVKM. The CDR3 has 16 amino acids. Trimming shortened V by 6 bases and J by 0 bases, and 17 bases separated the two germline ends. CDR3 region: CASSHSTWVANYGYTF. CDR3 in DNA: TGTGCCAGCAGCCACTCCACATGGGTGGCTAACTATGGCTACACCTTC.

The chain uses TRBV2 and TRBJ1-1; D may be TRBD1 (5 bases). Germline-derived CDR1 and CDR2 are SNHLY and FYNNEI. The CDR3 runs 14 residues. The V and J ends lost 3 bases and 6 bases respectively, with 14 bases between them. The CDR3: CASSDRDVSPEAFF. The CDR3 region has the DNA TGTGCCAGCAGTGACAGGGATGTCTCGCCTGAAGCTTTCTTT.

This chain joins TRBV11-2 and TRBJ2-5, with D tentatively TRBD1 (5 bases). Germline V gives CDR1 SGHAT, CDR2 FQNNGV. The germline V and J ends were trimmed by 5 bases and 2 bases, with 15 bases remaining between them. This CDR3 contains 15 residues. CDR3 residues: CASSHGQGGQETQYF. For the CDR3, the DNA is TGTGCCAGCAGCCACGGGCAGGGCGGTCAAGAGACCCAGTACTTC.

The chain uses TRBV5-8 and TRBJ1-3; 7 bases are a match to TRBD1. The V and J ends lost 3 bases and 2 bases, in that order; junction bases with no gene match: 5. Germline V gene sequence: CDR1 SGHTS, CDR2 YDEGEE. This CDR3 has 15 residues. In nucleotides, the CDR3 is TGTGCCAGCAGCTGGGACAGCACCGCTGGAAACACCATATATTTT. Its translation is CASSWDSTAGNTIYF.

This sequence joins TRBV29-1 and TRBJ1-4, with 10 bases lining up with TRBD1. V was pared by 5 bases and J by 8 bases, with 5 bases of the junction left unmatched. Germline V CDR1 and CDR2: SQVTM, ANQGSEA. The CDR3 spans 13 residues. The CDR3 region has the DNA TGCAGCGTTCAGGACAGGGGGAGCGAAAAACTGTTTTTT. Protein sequence: CSVQDRGSEKLFF.

This sequence joins TRBV28 and TRBJ1-1; unclear D gene. The germline CDR1 and CDR2 sequences are MDHEN and SYDVKM. The CDR3 contains 13 residues. The V and J ends lost 7 bases and 4 bases respectively, with 13 bases between them. The CDR3 reads CASIGDPSTEAFF. The CDR3 DNA reads as TGTGCCAGCATAGGAGATCCAAGCACTGAAGCTTTCTTT.

The rearrangement uses TRBV5-1 and TRBJ2-5; the D gene could be TRBD1 or TRBD2 (5 bases each). The germline V gene encodes CDR1 SGHRS and CDR2 YFSETQ. V lost 0 bases, J lost 7 bases, and 10 bases lay in between. The CDR3 sequence is 13 residues long. The CDR3 sequence: CASSLGGERTQYF. As DNA, the CDR3 is TGCGCCAGCAGCTTGGGAGGGGAGCGGACCCAGTACTTC.

This chain connects TRBV11-2 to TRBJ1-2; 9 bases line up with TRBD1. The germline CDR1 and CDR2 sequences are SGHAT and FQNNGV. The junction had 4 bases not matched to a gene; V was cut back by 4 bases and J by 4 bases. The CDR3 runs 14 residues. The CDR3 spells CASSSGTGIYGYTF. DNA of the CDR3: TGTGCCAGCAGCTCGGGGACAGGGATCTATGGCTACACCTTC.

The J gene is TRBJ2-7, the V gene TRBV7-2; 10 nucleotides line up with TRBD2. Germline V lookup: CDR1 SGHTA, CDR2 FQGNSA. This CDR3 spans 17 amino acids. Trimming removed 5 bases from V and 2 bases from J; junction bases left unmatched: 12. The CDR3 region is CASSRRPGLAIAYEQYF. The CDR3 region has the DNA TGTGCCAGCAGCCGGCGTCCGGGACTAGCGATAGCCTACGAGCAGTACTTC. Complete variable domain (other parts from reference TRBV7-2 and TRBJ2-7): GAGVSQSPSNKVTEKGKDVELRCDPISGHTALYWYRQSLGQGLEFLIYFQGNSAPDKSGLPSDRFSAERTGGSVSTLTIQRTQQEDSAVYLCASSRRPGLAIAYEQYFGPGTRLTVT.